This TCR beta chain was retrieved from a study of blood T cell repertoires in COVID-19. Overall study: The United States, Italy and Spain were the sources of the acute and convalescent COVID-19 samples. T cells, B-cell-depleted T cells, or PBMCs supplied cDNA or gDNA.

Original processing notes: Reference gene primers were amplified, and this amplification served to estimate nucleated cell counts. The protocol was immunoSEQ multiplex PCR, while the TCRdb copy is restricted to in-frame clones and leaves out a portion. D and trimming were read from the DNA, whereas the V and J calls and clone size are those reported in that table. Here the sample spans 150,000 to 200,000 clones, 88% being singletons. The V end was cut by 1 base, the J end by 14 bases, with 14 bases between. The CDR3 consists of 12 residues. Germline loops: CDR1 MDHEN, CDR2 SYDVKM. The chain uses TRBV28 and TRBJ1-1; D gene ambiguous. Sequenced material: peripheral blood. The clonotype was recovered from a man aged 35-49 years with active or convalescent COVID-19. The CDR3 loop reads CASSLFPGVGFF. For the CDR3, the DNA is TGTGCCAGCAGTTTATTCCCAGGTGTCGGCTTCTTT.